A single sample is the source of the 23 T cell receptor beta chains below, sequenced in a study of blood T cell repertoires in COVID-19 (dated by TCRdb to the early 2020s). The library was produced with the immunoSEQ multiplex PCR assay. Entries here come from immuneACCESS through TCRdb and include only in-frame sequences with V and J called. Some clones fail to appear in such tables; in the studies checked, an unresolved V gene covers under half of the shortfall, and the cause of the remainder is unknown. The sample records about 430,000 clones, 80% to 90% of which are singletons. The ten top clones hold more than 0.95% of the sample. Input material: PBMCs or T cells enriched from blood (not recorded which). All receptors come from a man aged 25-45 years who had recovered from COVID-19.

This rearrangement joins TRBV5-1 to TRBJ1-1; a possible D gene is TRBD1 (6 bases). This CDR3 is built from 15 residues. V was cut by 0 bases and J by 2 bases, with 11 bases left in between. The V gene's germline CDR1 is SGHRS and CDR2 YFSETQ. This CDR3 reads CASSLGDRLNTEAFF. The CDR3 DNA reads TGCGCCAGCAGCTTGGGCGACAGGCTAAACACTGAAGCTTTCTTT.

The CDR3 spells CASTLGASGETQYF. Here the CDR3 DNA reads TGTGCCAGCACTCTGGGAGCTAGCGGGGAGACCCAGTACTTC. The chain has TRBV3-1 (or the pseudogene TRBV3-2) and TRBJ2-5, with 8 bases lining up with TRBD2. CDR3 size: 14 residues. V trimming: 7 bases; J trimming: 5 bases; junction bases outside the gene matches: 9. In germline, CDR1 is LGHDT, CDR2 YNNKEL (reference sequence).

In its sample, this clone was seen once. The chain links TRBV5-1 to TRBJ2-5; 9 nucleotides agree with TRBD2. V shed 2 bases, J shed 5 bases, and the junction held 7 bases outside the gene matches. CDR3 size: 15 residues. Germline loops: CDR1 SGHRS, CDR2 YFSETQ. The CDR3 loop reads CASSFQREVSETQYF. CDR3 nucleotides: TGCGCCAGCAGCTTCCAGCGGGAGGTTTCGGAGACCCAGTACTTC.

V and J are TRBV5-1 and TRBJ2-7, with TRBD1 identical over 8 bases. V lost 0 bases to trimming and J lost 6 bases; unmatched junction nucleotides: 5. The CDR3 covers 14 residues. Germline lookup yields CDR1 SGHRS and CDR2 YFSETQ. CDR3 residues: CASSLAIDRGEQYF. The CDR3 region has the DNA TGCGCCAGCAGCTTGGCCATCGACAGGGGCGAGCAGTACTTC.

The table lists this clone with many counts. The chain couples TRBV7-2 to TRBJ2-1; TRBD2 is a possible D gene (6 bases). Germline V gene sequence: CDR1 SGHTA, CDR2 FQGNSA. The CDR3 has 16 amino acids. Trimming shortened V by 0 bases and J by 4 bases, and 13 bases separated the two germline ends. The CDR3 bases are TGTGCCAGCAGCTTAGCGTCGGGGGAGAGGTACAATGAGCAGTTCTTC. This encodes CASSLASGERYNEQFF.

This clone appeared a few times. The chain recombines TRBV7-9 with TRBJ1-1, with a possible D match to TRBD1 (6 bases). This CDR3 has 15 residues. Trimming pared 1 base from V and 3 bases from J, leaving 12 bases between. CDR1 and CDR2 (germline): SEHNR, FQNEAQ (reference sequence). The DNA for the CDR3 is TGTGCCAGCAGCTTAGTATCAGGGGCCGACACTGAAGCTTTCTTT. This codes for CASSLVSGADTEAFF.

This clone was detected only once. The CDR3 DNA is TGCGCCAGCAGTGAGTCGAGGGGACAGTTCAATCAGCCCCAGCATTTT. It specifies CASSESRGQFNQPQHF. The chain is built from TRBV10-2 and TRBJ1-5; TRBD1 matches 7 bases. From germline, CDR1 is WSHSY and CDR2 SAAADI. The CDR3 runs to 16 residues. V lost 0 bases, J lost 3 bases, and 5 bases stayed unmatched.

The CDR3 coding sequence is TGTGCCACCAGAGACAGGGCGGCCACCGGGGAGCTGTTTTTT. It specifies CATRDRAATGELFF. The chain links TRBV24-1 to TRBJ2-2; 7 positions match TRBD1. The V gene end was trimmed by 7 bases and the J gene end by 4 bases; junction bases not matched to a gene: 5. This CDR3 spans 14 amino acids. Germline-derived CDR1 and CDR2 are KGHDR and SFDVKD.

The V call is TRBV5-4, the J call TRBJ1-5, with D uncertain. V gave up 0 bases and J gave up 12 bases, with 13 bases separating them. The CDR3 runs 13 residues. Germline values: CDR1 SGHNT, CDR2 YYREEE (reference sequence). The CDR3 DNA follows: TGTGCCAGCAGCTTGGACGGGCGGCGGGACCAGCATTTT. It codes for CASSLDGRRDQHF.

The genes are TRBV30 and TRBJ2-5; 9 bases fit TRBD2. The ends lost 3 bases at V and 7 bases at J; junction bases unmatched: 9. Per the germline V gene, CDR1 is GTSNPN and CDR2 is SVGIG (reference sequence). The CDR3 totals 14 residues. This chain's CDR3 is CAWSPPSGAPTQYF. The CDR3 DNA sequence: TGTGCCTGGAGCCCCCCTAGCGGGGCCCCGACCCAGTACTTC.

V and J are TRBV29-1 and TRBJ2-1, with D maybe TRBD2 (6 bases). The germline V gene has CDR1 SQVTM and CDR2 ANQGSEA. The CDR3 runs 15 residues. Trimming cost V 7 bases and J 2 bases, with 18 bases left between them. The CDR3 loop reads CSAPQTGDTYNEQFF. The CDR3 nucleotides read TGCAGCGCCCCCCAGACGGGAGACACCTACAATGAGCAGTTCTTC.

The rearrangement uses TRBV28 and TRBJ2-5; D is perhaps TRBD2 (5 bases). The germline V and J ends were trimmed by 6 bases and 4 bases, with 15 bases remaining between them. Germline lookup yields CDR1 MDHEN and CDR2 SYDVKM. The CDR3 is 14 amino acids. The CDR3 loop is CASSPGYQVETQYF. The CDR3 DNA is TGTGCCAGCAGCCCGGGGTACCAAGTAGAGACCCAGTACTTC.

The chain employs TRBV7-2 and TRBJ2-7, with 10 bases aligning to TRBD2. Germline V gene sequence: CDR1 SGHTA, CDR2 FQGNSA. J gave up 0 bases and V 0 bases, and 11 bases lay outside the gene matches. The length of the CDR3 is 19 residues. The CDR3 coding sequence is TGTGCCAGCAGCTTAGCGGAGATGAGACTAGCGGGCATCTCCTACGAGCAGTACTTC. Translating gives CASSLAEMRLAGISYEQYF. Based on the CDR3 plus reference TRBV7-2 and TRBJ2-7, the full variable domain is GAGVSQSPSNKVTEKGKDVELRCDPISGHTALYWYRQSLGQGLEFLIYFQGNSAPDKSGLPSDRFSAERTGGSVSTLTIQRTQQEDSAVYLCASSLAEMRLAGISYEQYFGPGTRLTVT.

The gene calls are TRBV3-1 (or the pseudogene TRBV3-2) and TRBJ2-2, with D hard to call. V lost 0 bases and J lost 1, with 12 bases in between. The CDR3 is made up of 17 amino acids. The germline V gene has CDR1 LGHDT and CDR2 YNNKEL (reference sequence). The CDR3 reads CASSQDQVYGNTGELFF. The CDR3 DNA reads as TGTGCCAGCAGCCAAGATCAGGTCTATGGGAACACCGGGGAGCTGTTTTTT.

V usage is TRBV9 and J usage is TRBJ2-7; D is ambiguous. The ends were cut back, 3 bases at V and 6 bases at J, with 10 bases in the middle. The CDR3 is 12 amino acids. CDR1 SGDLS and CDR2 YYNGEE come from the germline V gene. The DNA for the CDR3 is TGTGCCAGCAGCGCCTCTAGTCGCGAGCAGTACTTC. Encoded protein: CASSASSREQYF.

This sequence joins TRBV7-3 and TRBJ2-2; possible D gene TRBD1, 6 bases. The germline V and J ends were trimmed by 2 bases and 0 bases, with 16 bases remaining between them. The CDR3 is made up of 18 amino acids. Looked up from germline, CDR1 is SGHTA and CDR2 is FQGTGA. The CDR3 region is CASSLWGQEYANTGELFF. CDR3 DNA sequence: TGTGCCAGCAGCTTATGGGGGCAGGAGTACGCGAACACCGGGGAGCTGTTTTTT.

The V call is TRBV30, the J call TRBJ1-5, with D perhaps matching TRBD1 (5 bases). The germline CDR1 and CDR2 sequences are GTSNPN and SVGIG (reference sequence). V was shortened by 1 base and J by 2 bases, with 12 bases between the two germline ends. The CDR3 loop spans 15 amino acids. CDR3 sequence reads: CAWSGGTPGNQPQHF. The DNA of the CDR3 is TGTGCCTGGAGTGGAGGGACTCCTGGCAATCAGCCCCAGCATTTT.

The chain has TRBV11-2 and TRBJ1-6; a possible D gene is TRBD1 (5 bases). Germline V CDR1 and CDR2: SGHAT, FQNNGV. V shed 5 bases and J shed 0 bases, with 17 bases lying between them. The CDR3 has 18 residues. In DNA form, the CDR3 reads TGTGCCAGCAGCGGTGCCGGTGGGGCGAGCTCCTATAATTCACCCCTCCACTTT. This codes for CASSGAGGASSYNSPLHF. Looking up the rest from reference TRBV11-2 and TRBJ1-6 gives the full variable domain: EAGVAQSPRYKIIEKRQSVAFWCNPISGHATLYWYQQILGQGPKLLIQFQNNGVVDDSQLPKDRFSAERLKGVDSTLKIQPAKLEDSAVYLCASSGAGGASSYNSPLHFGNGTRLTVT.

The chain uses TRBV19 and TRBJ1-1; 9 nucleotides match TRBD1. The CDR3 sequence is 15 residues long. Trimming took 6 bases from V and 10 from J; bases not matched to a gene: 15. Germline CDR1 LNHDA, CDR2 SQIVND (reference sequence). CDR3 bases: TGTGCCAGTAGCGCCGGGGGGACAGGGAGGACGGTAGCTTTCTTT. Residues: CASSAGGTGRTVAFF. Combining the CDR3 with reference TRBV19 and TRBJ1-1 gives the whole variable domain DGGITQSPKYLFRKEGQNVTLSCEQNLNHDAMYWYRQDPGQGLRLIYYSQIVNDFQKGDIAEGYSVSREKKESFPLTVTSAQKNPTAFYLCASSAGGTGRTVAFFGQGTRLTVV.

The V call is TRBV5-1, the J call TRBJ1-1; 7 bases map to TRBD1. CDR3 length equals 17 residues. Germline V CDR1 and CDR2: SGHRS, YFSETQ. The J segment lost 6 bases and the V segment lost 0 bases, leaving 14 bases of the junction unmatched. CDR3 in amino acids: CASSLGPRQGPGAEAFF. CDR3 in DNA: TGCGCCAGCAGCTTGGGTCCGAGACAGGGCCCAGGGGCTGAAGCTTTCTTT. Using reference TRBV5-1 and TRBJ1-1 for the parts outside the CDR3, the full variable domain is KAGVTQTPRYLIKTRGQQVTLSCSPISGHRSVSWYQQTPGQGLQFLFEYFSETQRNKGNFPGRFSGRQFSNSRSEMNVSTLELGDSALYLCASSLGPRQGPGAEAFFGQGTRLTVV.

This chain joins TRBV6-5 and TRBJ1-1; 8 bases map to TRBD1. Germline CDR1 MNHEY, CDR2 SVGAGI. The CDR3 has 13 residues. The J segment lost 4 bases and the V segment lost 6 bases, leaving 4 bases of the junction unmatched. The CDR3 DNA reads as TGTGCCAGCAGGACAGGGGTAGGCACTGAAGCTTTCTTT. Translation gives CASRTGVGTEAFF.

The J gene is TRBJ1-1, the V gene TRBV19; D not certain. Trimming shortened V by 7 bases and J by 1 base, and 16 bases separated the two germline ends. Germline CDR1 and CDR2: LNHDA and SQIVND (reference sequence). The CDR3 runs to 15 residues. The CDR3 spells CASTKMVGKNTEAFF. CDR3 bases: TGTGCCAGTACCAAAATGGTGGGCAAGAACACTGAAGCTTTCTTT.

V and J are TRBV9 and TRBJ2-3; 12 bases line up with TRBD2. CDR3 length: 18 residues. The V and J ends lost 0 bases and 3 bases, in that order; junction bases with no gene match: 8. CDR1 and CDR2 (germline): SGDLS, YYNGEE. The CDR3 DNA reads TGTGCCAGCAGCGTAGGATACCTAGCGGGAGGGAAGACAGATACGCAGTATTTT. Residues: CASSVGYLAGGKTDTQYF.